Below, 22 T cell receptor beta chains from the same sample are listed, as sequenced in a study of radiotherapy plus CTLA-4 blockade in lung cancer (dated by TCRdb to 2017 to 2018). The library was obtained by the immunoSEQ multiplex PCR assay. TCRdb re-hosts the immuneACCESS table, in-frame sequences only. Its copies lack some clones; in the studies checked, an unresolved V gene accounts for under half of them, and the cause for the rest is not known. This sample lists some 45,000 clones; more than 70% were detected once. Just under 8.5% of the sample is taken by the ten largest. The starting material was peripheral blood, obtained from a patient treated with radiotherapy plus ipilimumab. Every receptor here comes from a human donor with non-small cell lung cancer who had stable disease on radiotherapy plus ipilimumab.

The rearrangement links TRBV9 to TRBJ2-1, with D unresolved. The V gene's germline CDR1 is SGDLS and CDR2 YYNGEE. The CDR3 length is 15 residues. Trimming removed 0 bases at V and 3 bases at J, with 10 bases between. This CDR3 reads CASSVASRRYNEQFF. Here the CDR3 DNA reads TGTGCCAGCAGCGTAGCTAGTCGACGCTACAATGAGCAGTTCTTC.

This chain uses TRBV7-7 with TRBJ2-1; tentatively, D is TRBD2 (6 bases). Germline lookup yields CDR1 SSHAT and CDR2 FNYEAQ (reference sequence). V lost 0 bases and J lost 7, with 13 bases in between. The CDR3 runs to 15 residues. The CDR3 reads CASSLALGTANEQFF. CDR3 sequence (DNA): TGTGCCAGCAGCTTAGCGCTGGGGACTGCTAATGAGCAGTTCTTC. Together with reference TRBV7-7 and TRBJ2-1, the CDR3 gives the full variable domain: GAGVSQSPRYKVTKRGQDVTLRCDPISSHATLYWYQQALGQGPEFLTYFNYEAQPDKSGLPSDRFSAERPEGSISTLTIQRTEQRDSAMYRCASSLALGTANEQFFGPGTRLTVL.

This sequence joins TRBV6-5 and TRBJ1-2; 9 nucleotides align to TRBD1. CDR3 length equals 13 residues. The V segment lost 2 bases and the J segment 8 bases; nucleotides outside the gene matches: 3. From germline, CDR1 is MNHEY and CDR2 SVGAGI. The CDR3 bases are TGTGCCAGCAGTTACCCGGACAGGGGAGGCTACACCTTC. It is translated as CASSYPDRGGYTF.

The CDR3 reads CSVEIAGGPYEQFF. The CDR3 coding sequence is TGCAGCGTTGAGATAGCGGGGGGGCCCTATGAGCAGTTCTTC. The genes are TRBV29-1 and TRBJ2-1; the match to TRBD2 covers 11 bases. CDR1 is SQVTM and CDR2 is ANQGSEA in the germline V gene. V dropped 3 bases and J dropped 8; count of bases not matched to a gene: 6. CDR3 length: 14 residues.

This clone was counted only a few times. The gene calls are TRBV18 and TRBJ2-7; D remains unclear. The V end was cut by 2 bases, the J end by 0 bases, with 2 bases between. This CDR3 has 12 residues. Per germline, CDR1 KGHSH and CDR2 LQKENI. DNA of the CDR3: TGTGCCAGCTCACCAAGCTCCTACGAGCAGTACTTC. Amino acids: CASSPSSYEQYF.

The chain uses TRBV13 and TRBJ1-2; 7 positions match TRBD1. Germline CDR1 is PRHDT and CDR2 is FYEKMQ (reference sequence). This CDR3 is built from 15 residues. With V trimmed by 5 bases and J by 10 bases, 16 bases remained unmatched. This CDR3 is CASSPHQDRDRHYTF. DNA for the CDR3: TGTGCCAGCAGCCCCCACCAAGACAGGGATCGACACTACACCTTC.

The chain has TRBV30 and TRBJ2-7, with 10 nucleotides matching TRBD1. This CDR3 is 14 amino acids long. The junction had 13 bases not matched to a gene; V was cut back by 7 bases and J by 7 bases. Germline CDR1 reads GTSNPN; CDR2 reads SVGIG (reference sequence). The CDR3 sequence is CALRTGGHPGEQYF. The CDR3 coding sequence is TGTGCCTTGAGGACAGGGGGGCATCCTGGGGAGCAGTACTTC.

This clone was detected only once. The chain recombines TRBV7-3 with TRBJ2-3; TRBD1 agrees at 9 bases. V gave up 5 bases and J gave up 5 bases; unmatched junction bases: 8. This CDR3 is built from 15 residues. CDR1 and CDR2 from the germline V gene are SGHTA and FQGTGA. CDR3 in DNA: TGTGCCAGCAGCCCAACAGGGGGCTTGGTAGATACGCAGTATTTT. Translating it yields CASSPTGGLVDTQYF.

The CDR3 protein is CASSLGPIDFSGNTIYF. CDR3 DNA: TGTGCCAGCAGCTTGGGACCCATTGACTTCTCTGGAAACACCATATATTTT. V is TRBV11-2 and J is TRBJ1-3; weak D call: TRBD1 (5 bases). CDR1 and CDR2 (germline): SGHAT, FQNNGV. Trimming removed 3 bases at V and 0 bases at J, with 15 bases between. The CDR3 is made up of 17 amino acids.

The chain recombines TRBV5-6 with TRBJ2-7; possibly TRBD1 for D (5 bases). The CDR3 consists of 15 residues. Germline V gene sequence: CDR1 SGHDT, CDR2 YYEEEE. V was clipped by 4 bases and J by 3 bases, with 17 bases between them. DNA of the CDR3: TGTGCCAGCAGCCCCTTTCAGGGCGTTGGCTACGAGCAGTACTTC. Protein sequence: CASSPFQGVGYEQYF.

The chain carries TRBV6-1 and TRBJ2-1; possibly TRBD2 for D (7 bases). From germline, CDR1 is MNHNS and CDR2 SASEGT. This CDR3 has 14 residues. The germline V and J ends were trimmed by 6 bases and 7 bases, with 16 bases remaining between them. CDR3 loop: CASSRQGGGNEQFF. DNA for the CDR3: TGTGCCAGCAGCAGACAAGGGGGGGGAAATGAGCAGTTCTTC.

The chain combines TRBV7-2 with TRBJ2-5, with D possibly TRBD2 on 6 matching bases. Germline V CDR1 and CDR2: SGHTA, FQGNSA. The V and J ends lost 2 bases and 2 bases respectively, with 12 bases between them. The CDR3 is 15 amino acids. As DNA, the CDR3 is TGTGCCAGCAGCTTAAACGGGGGAAAGCAAGAGACCCAGTACTTC. It encodes CASSLNGGKQETQYF.

J is TRBJ2-5 and V is TRBV28; 15 positions match TRBD2. V lost 3 bases to trimming and J lost 5 bases; unmatched junction nucleotides: 7. Per the germline V gene, CDR1 is MDHEN and CDR2 is SYDVKM. This CDR3 is 17 amino acids long. CDR3 in amino acids: CASSFLGLAGGRETQYF. The DNA for the CDR3 is TGTGCCAGCAGTTTCCTTGGACTAGCGGGGGGGCGGGAGACCCAGTACTTC.

This clone was detected a few times. The chain links TRBV4-3 to TRBJ1-2, with 8 bases fitting TRBD1. The V and J ends lost 0 bases and 4 bases, in that order; junction bases with no gene match: 7. This CDR3 spans 16 amino acids. Germline-derived CDR1 and CDR2 are LGHNA and YSLEER. CDR3: CASSQDQYRGIYGYTF. CDR3 DNA sequence: TGCGCCAGCAGCCAAGATCAGTACAGGGGGATCTATGGCTACACCTTC.

The V gene is TRBV6-5, the J gene TRBJ1-2; TRBD1 aligns across 8 bases. CDR1 MNHEY and CDR2 SVGAGI come from the germline V gene. The CDR3 sequence is 13 residues long. The V and J ends lost 5 bases and 8 bases, in that order; junction bases with no gene match: 7. CDR3: CASSLQGAVGYTF. Written as DNA, the CDR3 is TGTGCCAGCAGTCTCCAGGGGGCAGTCGGCTACACCTTC.

In nucleotides, the CDR3 is TGTGCCAGCAGTAGAACAGGGGACGGGGCCAAAAACATTCAGTACTTC. It is translated as CASSRTGDGAKNIQYF. The chain recombines TRBV25-1 with TRBJ2-4; TRBD1 aligns across 7 bases. Looked up from germline, CDR1 is MGHDK and CDR2 is SYGVNS. The junction had 8 bases not matched to a gene; V was cut back by 5 bases and J by 1 base. This CDR3 contains 16 residues.

The chain has TRBV14 and TRBJ1-6, with D possibly TRBD1 on 5 matching bases. Trimming left V 4 bases short and J 9 bases short, with 13 bases between. Germline V CDR1 and CDR2: SGHDN, FVKESK. The CDR3 length is 14 residues. CDR3 nucleotide sequence: TGTGCCAGCAGCCGGGACTCTAGGGTTTCACCCCTCCACTTT. Translated, it gives CASSRDSRVSPLHF.

CDR3: CASSPDGDYGYTF. CDR3 coding DNA: TGTGCCAGCTCCCCCGACGGGGACTATGGCTACACCTTC. The genes are TRBV18 and TRBJ1-2; D is undetermined. V lost 6 bases to trimming and J lost 3 bases, with 11 bases between them. The CDR3 is 13 amino acids. Germline values: CDR1 KGHSH, CDR2 LQKENI.

The chain combines TRBV10-1 with TRBJ1-4; 8 nucleotides agree with TRBD1. With V trimmed by 4 bases and J by 4 bases, 11 bases remained unmatched. The CDR3 spans 17 residues. CDR1 is WNHNN, CDR2 SYGVQD, per germline (reference sequence). CDR3 DNA: TGCGCCAGCAGTGTCGGGACAGGCCTCCGGGATAATGAAAAACTGTTTTTT. Translating it yields CASSVGTGLRDNEKLFF.

The chain carries TRBV5-1 and TRBJ1-2; 7 bases match TRBD1. Germline CDR1 SGHRS, CDR2 YFSETQ. V shed 1 base, J shed 2 bases, and the junction held 5 bases outside the gene matches. The CDR3 is 15 amino acids. This CDR3 is CASSLLQGLNYGYTF. The CDR3, as DNA: TGCGCCAGCAGCTTGTTACAGGGGTTAAACTATGGCTACACCTTC.

This clone came up many times. This sequence joins TRBV19 and TRBJ1-6, with D hard to call. V was cut by 2 bases and J by 6 bases, with 11 bases left in between. The CDR3 runs 15 residues. The germline V gene has CDR1 LNHDA and CDR2 SQIVND (reference sequence). CDR3 loop: CASSIPGLINSPLHF. In nucleotides, the CDR3 is TGTGCCAGTAGTATACCCGGGCTTATTAATTCACCCCTCCACTTT.

The J gene is TRBJ2-1, the V gene TRBV5-5, with 8 bases fitting TRBD2. V lost 5 bases, J lost 2 bases, and 6 bases stayed unmatched. This CDR3 is built from 15 residues. In germline, CDR1 is SGHKS, CDR2 YYEKEE (reference sequence). The CDR3 DNA reads TGTGCCAGCAGTCTGACTAGCGCGGCCTACAATGAGCAGTTCTTC. Translating it yields CASSLTSAAYNEQFF.